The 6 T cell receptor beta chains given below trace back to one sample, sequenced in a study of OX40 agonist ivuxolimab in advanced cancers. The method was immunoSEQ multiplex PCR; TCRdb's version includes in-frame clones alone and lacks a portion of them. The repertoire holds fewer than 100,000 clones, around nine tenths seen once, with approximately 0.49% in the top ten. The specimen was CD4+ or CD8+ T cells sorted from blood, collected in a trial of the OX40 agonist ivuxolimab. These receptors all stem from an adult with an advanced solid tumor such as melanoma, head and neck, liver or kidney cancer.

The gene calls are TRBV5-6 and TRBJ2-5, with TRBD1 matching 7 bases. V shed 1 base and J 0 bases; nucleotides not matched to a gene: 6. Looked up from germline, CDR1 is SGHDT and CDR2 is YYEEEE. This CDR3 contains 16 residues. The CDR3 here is CASSLYRDSHQETQYF. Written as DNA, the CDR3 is TGTGCCAGCAGCTTGTACCGGGACAGCCACCAAGAGACCCAGTACTTC. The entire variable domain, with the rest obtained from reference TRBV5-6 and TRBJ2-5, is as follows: DAGVTQSPTHLIKTRGQQVTLRCSPKSGHDTVSWYQQALGQGPQFIFQYYEEEERQRGNFPDRFSGHQFPNYSSELNVNALLLGDSALYLCASSLYRDSHQETQYFGPGTRLLVL.

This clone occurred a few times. CDR3 coding DNA: TGTGCCAGCAGTTACTCGCTAGCGGGGGGGCTAGAGACCCAGTACTTC. Encoded protein: CASSYSLAGGLETQYF. The chain recombines TRBV6-5 with TRBJ2-5; 12 bases align to TRBD2. The CDR3 sequence is 16 residues long. Germline V gene lookup returns CDR1 MNHEY and CDR2 SVGAGI. The junction had 3 bases not matched to a gene; V was cut back by 0 bases and J by 4 bases.

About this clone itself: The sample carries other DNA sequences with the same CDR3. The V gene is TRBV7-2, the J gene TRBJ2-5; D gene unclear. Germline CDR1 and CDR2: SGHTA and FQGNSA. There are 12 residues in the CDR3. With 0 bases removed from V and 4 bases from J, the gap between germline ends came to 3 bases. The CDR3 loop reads CASSLAVETQYF. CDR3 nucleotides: TGTGCCAGCAGCTTAGCCGTAGAGACCCAGTACTTC.

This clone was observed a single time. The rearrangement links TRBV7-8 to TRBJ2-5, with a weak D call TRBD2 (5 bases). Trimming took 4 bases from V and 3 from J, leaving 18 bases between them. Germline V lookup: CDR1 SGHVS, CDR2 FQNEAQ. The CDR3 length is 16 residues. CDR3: CASSSQRARPKETQYF. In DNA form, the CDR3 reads TGTGCCAGCAGCTCGCAGAGGGCCCGGCCCAAAGAGACCCAGTACTTC.

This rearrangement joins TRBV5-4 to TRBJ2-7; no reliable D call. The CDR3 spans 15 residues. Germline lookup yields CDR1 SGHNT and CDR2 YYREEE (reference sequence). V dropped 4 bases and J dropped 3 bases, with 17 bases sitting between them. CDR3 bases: TGTGCCAGCAGCCCCCCGGGCACAATGGACTACGAGCAGTACTTC. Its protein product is CASSPPGTMDYEQYF.

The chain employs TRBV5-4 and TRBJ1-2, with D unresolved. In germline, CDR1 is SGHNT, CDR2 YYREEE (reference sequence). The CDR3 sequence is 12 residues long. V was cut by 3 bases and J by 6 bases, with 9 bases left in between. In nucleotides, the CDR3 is TGTGCCAGCAGCTACGGGTTCGATGGCTACACCTTC. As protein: CASSYGFDGYTF.